Listed here is a single T cell receptor (beta chain). Its antigen is not identified. The data were produced by immunoSEQ multiplex PCR, yet TCRdb's version contains in-frame clones alone and is incomplete. This sample carries approximately 56,000 clones, more than 80% of them seen once, and the ten largest clones take about 0.69%. This record belongs to a study of OX40 agonist ivuxolimab in advanced cancers. Autoimmune disease history or systemic immunosuppression was exclusionary. Study outcomes and limitations: In the 0.1-3.0 mg/kg groups, partial responders showed among the lowest expansion.

This CDR3 has 13 residues. Between the trimmed V and J ends, which lost 5 bases and 4 bases, there was a span of 11 bases. CDR1 is SNHLY and CDR2 is FYNNEI in the germline V gene. The rearrangement joins TRBV2 to TRBJ1-2; no reliable D call. Sequenced material: CD4+ or CD8+ T cells sorted from blood, taken in a trial of the OX40 agonist ivuxolimab. This receptor was identified in an adult with an advanced solid tumor such as melanoma, head and neck, liver or kidney cancer. The CDR3 DNA follows: TGTGCCAGCAGTCCCTTACCCGGCTATGGCTACACCTTC. This codes for CASSPLPGYGYTF. The full variable domain, with the rest looked up from reference TRBV2 and TRBJ1-2, is EPEVTQTPSHQVTQMGQEVILRCVPISNHLYFYWYRQILGQKVEFLVSFYNNEISEKSEIFDDQFSVERPDGSNFTLKIRSTKLEDSAMYFCASSPLPGYGYTFGSGTRLTVV.